This TCR beta chain was identified in a study of low-dose radiotherapy and immunotherapy resistance in tumors. Time point meaning: after trial treatment. Stated treatment: LDRT plus nivolumab, ipilimumab, low-dose cyclophosphamide and aspirin (RACIN trial). Every donor was treated with nivolumab, ipilimumab, aspirin, low-dose cyclophosphamide and also low-dose radiotherapy. This clonotype came up many times. The CDR3 is 14 amino acids. Germline V gene sequence: CDR1 MDHEN, CDR2 SYDVKM. V dropped 8 bases and J dropped 0; count of bases not matched to a gene: 6. Both TCRalpha and TCRbeta chains were reverse transcribed with V-gene-specific primers. The PCR that amplified TCRs ran for around 21 cycles, relying on a constant-region primer and a V-primer adapter. In vitro transcription was used to amplify the isolated mRNA. In TCRdb, the reads were re-called with MiXCR into one record per CDR3 protein. Among almost 45,000 distinct CDR3 sequences listed, approximately 26% were seen once.

The TCR sequence derives from a male donor with prostate cancer. The specimen was PBMCs, collected after low-dose radiotherapy plus immunotherapy. This sequence joins TRBV28 and TRBJ1-1, with 7 bases matching TRBD1. The DNA of the CDR3 is TGTGCCAGCGTTACAGGGGCCGTGAACACTGAAGCTTTCTTT. Its protein is CASVTGAVNTEAFF. The complete variable domain, with remaining parts taken from reference TRBV28 and TRBJ1-1, reads DVKVTQSSRYLVKRTGEKVFLECVQDMDHENMFWYRQDPGLGLRLIYFSYDVKMKEKGDIPEGYSVSREKKERFSLILESASTNQTSMYLCASVTGAVNTEAFFGQGTRLTVV.